These 26 T cell receptor beta chains share one sample of origin, sequenced in a study of cytomegalovirus exposure and HLA in healthy donors. Primers: 60 Vbeta forward and 13 Jbeta reverse. Profiling relied on immunoSEQ multiplex PCR, and the TCRdb table lists in-frame clones only, not all of them. The sample shows under 200,000 clones, 55% to 70% of them seen only once. The material sequenced was PBMCs. Receptor source: a woman between 40 and 50 years old in good health and CMV-seropositive.

This chain connects TRBV4-3 to TRBJ2-7; 12 nucleotides match TRBD2. Germline trimming cut 4 bases from V and 2 bases from J; bases unmatched to any gene: 3. The germline V gene encodes CDR1 LGHNA and CDR2 YSLEER. CDR3 size: 15 residues. For the CDR3, the DNA is TGCGCCAGCAGCCGATGGACTAGCGGGGCCTACGAGCAGTACTTC. Residues: CASSRWTSGAYEQYF.

CDR3 in amino acids: CASSSQQGAGTEAFF. CDR3 nucleotides: TGCGCCAGCAGCTCCCAACAGGGGGCAGGGACTGAAGCTTTCTTT. The chain carries TRBV5-1 and TRBJ1-1; TRBD1 aligns across 9 bases. Germline CDR1 reads SGHRS; CDR2 reads YFSETQ. Losses at the gene ends were 3 bases for V and 5 bases for J; bases not matched to a gene: 8. The CDR3 is 15 residues long. Together with reference TRBV5-1 and TRBJ1-1, the CDR3 gives the full variable domain: KAGVTQTPRYLIKTRGQQVTLSCSPISGHRSVSWYQQTPGQGLQFLFEYFSETQRNKGNFPGRFSGRQFSNSRSEMNVSTLELGDSALYLCASSSQQGAGTEAFFGQGTRLTVV.

The chain employs TRBV5-1 and TRBJ1-2; possibly TRBD1 for D (5 bases). Per the germline V gene, CDR1 is SGHRS and CDR2 is YFSETQ. The CDR3 consists of 15 residues. V lost 0 bases and J 3 bases, leaving 12 bases between the germline ends. CDR3 DNA: TGCGCCAGCAGCTTGGCGGCAGGGCAGGACTATGGCTACACCTTC. Its protein product is CASSLAAGQDYGYTF.

The chain uses TRBV4-3 and TRBJ2-3; tentative D call: TRBD2 (6 bases). Looked up from germline, CDR1 is LGHNA and CDR2 is YSLEER. CDR3 length equals 12 residues. Between the trimmed V and J ends, which lost 0 bases and 9 bases, there was a span of 7 bases. The CDR3 is CASSQDRGTQYF. The CDR3, as DNA: TGCGCCAGCAGCCAAGATCGGGGGACGCAGTATTTT.

This chain uses TRBV6-5 with TRBJ2-7; the D gene is possibly TRBD2 (5 bases). CDR1 and CDR2 from the germline V gene are MNHEY and SVGAGI. Trimming cost V 2 bases and J 3 bases, with 8 bases left between them. The length of the CDR3 is 13 residues. The CDR3 DNA sequence: TGTGCCAGCAGTTACGGCGGGCACTACGAGCAGTACTTC. As protein: CASSYGGHYEQYF.

This clone was counted a single time. This rearrangement joins TRBV10-1 to TRBJ1-4; D call uncertain. The CDR3 is 14 amino acids. Germline V gene data show CDR1 as WNHNN and CDR2 as SYGVQD (reference sequence). Trimming pared 6 bases from V and 3 bases from J, leaving 11 bases between. The CDR3 reads CASRQSLANEKLFF. DNA of the CDR3: TGCGCCAGCAGACAGTCCCTGGCTAATGAAAAACTGTTTTTT.

V and J are TRBV19 and TRBJ1-6, with D possibly TRBD1 on 6 matching bases. The germline V and J ends were trimmed by 5 bases and 9 bases, with 17 bases remaining between them. The germline gives CDR1 LNHDA, CDR2 SQIVND (reference sequence). The CDR3 extends over 15 amino acids. The CDR3 bases are TGTGCCAGTAGTGCGGCGGGGGCTGCCGGTTCACCCCTCCACTTT. Translating gives CASSAAGAAGSPLHF.

This clone showed up just once. J is TRBJ2-3 and V is TRBV28, with TRBD2 matching over 11 bases. Germline trimming cut 6 bases from V and 1 base from J; bases unmatched to any gene: 3. The CDR3 runs 15 residues. Germline CDR1 is MDHEN and CDR2 is SYDVKM. CDR3 in amino acids: CASSLAGGGTDTQYF. Here the CDR3 DNA reads TGTGCCAGCAGCCTAGCGGGAGGTGGCACAGATACGCAGTATTTT.

A word on this clone: Compared with germline, one end of the junction differs, possibly owing to a read error. The chain carries TRBV7-9 and TRBJ1-6; no clear D gene. This CDR3 is 14 amino acids long. CDR1 is SEHNR and CDR2 is FQNEAQ in the germline V gene (reference sequence). The CDR3, as DNA: TGTGCCAGCAGTCCGACAACGGAGGGTTCACCCCTCAACTTT. This codes for CASSPTTEGSPLNF.

The chain uses TRBV28 and TRBJ1-2, with D possibly matching TRBD1 (6 bases). CDR1 is MDHEN, CDR2 SYDVKM, per germline. Trimming cost V 6 bases and J 0 bases, with 8 bases left between them. The CDR3 sequence is 13 residues long. As DNA, the CDR3 is TGTGCCAGCAGCAGGGGACCTAACTATGGCTACACCTTC. This codes for CASSRGPNYGYTF.

The rearrangement uses TRBV10-2 and TRBJ2-7, with a possible D match to TRBD1 (7 bases). Trimming removed 4 bases from V and 1 base from J, with 11 bases in between. This CDR3 is 14 amino acids long. Germline V gene lookup returns CDR1 WSHSY and CDR2 SAAADI. The CDR3 DNA reads TGCGCCAGCAGTGGCAGGGGGGAGTCCTACGAGCAGTACTTC. Amino acids: CASSGRGESYEQYF.

This clone was seen only a few times. The chain links TRBV7-6 to TRBJ1-1; maybe TRBD1 (5 bases). The germline V and J ends were trimmed by 1 base and 5 bases, with 20 bases remaining between them. The CDR3 contains 17 residues. The germline gives CDR1 SGHVS, CDR2 FNYEAQ. CDR3 in amino acids: CASSLGVSERGVTEAFF. The CDR3 DNA sequence: TGTGCCAGCAGCTTAGGGGTGTCGGAACGGGGGGTAACTGAAGCTTTCTTT.

This clone was seen more than once but under ten times. V is TRBV6-1 and J is TRBJ2-7; perhaps TRBD1 as D (6 bases). Germline CDR1 and CDR2: MNHNS and SASEGT. V gave up 10 bases and J gave up 4 bases, with 20 bases separating them. The CDR3 contains 14 residues. CDR3 bases: TGTGCCATCAGCTCACAGGGTGGGGATTACGAGCAGTACTTC. Residues: CAISSQGGDYEQYF.

This clone was counted only a few times. The chain uses TRBV2 and TRBJ1-1; D is ambiguous. From germline, CDR1 is SNHLY and CDR2 FYNNEI. Between the trimmed V and J ends, which lost 4 bases and 0 bases, there was a span of 9 bases. The CDR3 loop spans 14 amino acids. The CDR3 region has the DNA TGTGCCAGCAGTGGAGAGGCTGTGAACACTGAAGCTTTCTTT. Its protein product is CASSGEAVNTEAFF. The variable domain in full, completed from reference TRBV2 and TRBJ1-1, reads EPEVTQTPSHQVTQMGQEVILRCVPISNHLYFYWYRQILGQKVEFLVSFYNNEISEKSEIFDDQFSVERPDGSNFTLKIRSTKLEDSAMYFCASSGEAVNTEAFFGQGTRLTVV.

This clone was seen once. The genes are TRBV6-6 and TRBJ1-4, with D perhaps matching TRBD1 (6 bases). Trimming shortened V by 0 bases and J by 8 bases, and 13 bases separated the two germline ends. The CDR3 has 15 amino acids. Looked up from germline, CDR1 is MNHNY and CDR2 is SVGAGI (reference sequence). CDR3: CASSYSGGAGEKLFF. Here the CDR3 DNA reads TGTGCCAGCAGTTACTCGGGGGGGGCGGGGGAAAAACTGTTTTTT.

This clone was picked up a small number of times. This chain uses TRBV7-2 with TRBJ1-3; no clear D. Germline V gives CDR1 SGHTA, CDR2 FQGNSA. Trimming took off 1 base at V and 4 bases at J, with 14 bases between the two ends. The CDR3 loop spans 16 amino acids. CDR3 sequence reads: CASSLVSGVGGNTIYF. CDR3 in DNA: TGTGCCAGCAGCTTAGTATCCGGGGTAGGGGGAAACACCATATATTTT.

For this clone: One end of the junction varies from germline; a read error may be responsible. The J gene is TRBJ1-1, the V gene TRBV7-9; D ambiguous. Germline V gene sequence: CDR1 SEHNR, CDR2 FQNEAQ (reference sequence). The CDR3 has 12 residues. The DNA of the CDR3 is TGTTCCAGCAGCCCGCCCTCAGCTGAAGCTTTCTTT. Its protein is CSSSPPSAEAFF.

On this clone itself: Compared with germline, one end of the junction differs, possibly owing to a read error. The chain is built from TRBV6-1 and TRBJ1-5; 7 nucleotides line up with TRBD1. CDR1 is MNHNS, CDR2 SASEGT, per germline. The CDR3 runs to 15 residues. Here the CDR3 DNA reads TGTGCCAGCAGTGACATGACAGGGAACAATCAGCCCCAGAATTTT. Protein: CASSDMTGNNQPQNF.

This clone was seen only a few times. The chain is built from TRBV2 and TRBJ2-3, with a weak D call TRBD2 (5 bases). Germline loops: CDR1 SNHLY, CDR2 FYNNEI. The CDR3 consists of 16 residues. The V end was cut by 7 bases, the J end by 0 bases, with 17 bases between. This CDR3 is CASTNTGGPSTDTQYF. The DNA for the CDR3 is TGTGCCAGCACCAATACCGGCGGGCCTAGCACAGATACGCAGTATTTT.

The CDR3 loop reads CASSPQGRSTDTQYF. In DNA, the CDR3 is TGCGCCAGCAGCCCACAGGGGAGGTCCACAGATACGCAGTATTTT. The chain is built from TRBV5-1 and TRBJ2-3, with D tentatively TRBD1 (7 bases). In germline, CDR1 is SGHRS, CDR2 YFSETQ. V was pared by 4 bases and J by 2 bases, with 14 bases between. This CDR3 has 15 amino acids.

There are a few counts of this clone. The J gene is TRBJ1-1, the V gene TRBV19; D is unresolved. Deletions cut 8 bases from V and 0 bases from J, with 10 bases between. There are 13 residues in the CDR3. CDR1 and CDR2 (germline): LNHDA, SQIVND (reference sequence). The CDR3 region is CASGSGLNTEAFF. Here the CDR3 DNA reads TGTGCCAGTGGATCGGGGTTGAACACTGAAGCTTTCTTT.

The chain uses TRBV4-3 and TRBJ2-3, with a possible D match to TRBD2 (5 bases). This CDR3 comprises 16 residues. V lost 0 bases and J 0 bases, leaving 10 bases between the germline ends. Germline V CDR1 and CDR2: LGHNA, YSLEER. This chain's CDR3 is CASSQDRLASTDTQYF. DNA for the CDR3: TGCGCCAGCAGCCAAGATAGGCTAGCCAGCACAGATACGCAGTATTTT.

There are a few counts of this clone. The genes are TRBV5-4 and TRBJ2-1; D is perhaps TRBD2 (6 bases). The CDR3 sequence is 14 residues long. Trimming pared 1 base from V and 5 bases from J, leaving 10 bases between. Germline CDR1 reads SGHNT; CDR2 reads YYREEE (reference sequence). Written as DNA, the CDR3 is TGTGCCAGCAGCTTGTCTAGCGCCGACAATGAGCAGTTCTTC. Its protein product is CASSLSSADNEQFF.

V usage is TRBV2 and J usage is TRBJ2-5; D remains unclear. Trimming shortened V by 5 bases and J by 5 bases, and 6 bases separated the two germline ends. Germline CDR1 is SNHLY and CDR2 is FYNNEI. The CDR3 covers 11 residues. The CDR3 bases are TGTGCCAGCAGTATACAGGAGACCCAGTACTTC. Protein product: CASSIQETQYF.

CDR3 sequence: CASSSPAGSSGANVLTF. The CDR3 DNA follows: TGTGCCAGCAGCTCTCCGGCGGGGTCCTCGGGGGCCAACGTCCTGACTTTC. This sequence joins TRBV5-4 and TRBJ2-6, with a weak D call TRBD2 (6 bases). Germline V CDR1 and CDR2: SGHNT, YYREEE (reference sequence). Trimming cost V 3 bases and J 4 bases, with 17 bases left between them. This CDR3 is 17 amino acids long.

The rearrangement uses TRBV6-6 and TRBJ2-7, with a possible D match to TRBD2 (5 bases). The CDR3 totals 16 residues. From germline, CDR1 is MNHNY and CDR2 SVGAGI (reference sequence). V gave up 2 bases and J gave up 0 bases, with 14 bases separating them. CDR3 residues: CASSYKLGTSSYEQYF. Here the CDR3 DNA reads TGTGCCAGCAGTTACAAGTTGGGTACTAGCTCCTACGAGCAGTACTTC.